The source of this TCR beta chain is a study of cytomegalovirus exposure and HLA in healthy donors. Between the trimmed V and J ends, which lost 5 bases and 6 bases, there was a span of 11 bases. From germline, CDR1 is MDHEN and CDR2 SYDVKM. The CDR3 loop spans 12 amino acids. With 60 Vbeta and 13 Jbeta primers, the PCR was carried out. TCRdb keeps only in-frame clones here, not all; method: immunoSEQ multiplex PCR. The repertoire holds some 130,000 clones, with over 75% as singletons. Sequenced: PBMCs. The clonotype originates from a man aged 25 to 45 in good health. The chain joins TRBV28 to TRBJ2-7; D uncertain. This chain's CDR3 is CASSRVQPEQYF. CDR3 coding DNA: TGTGCCAGCAGTAGAGTACAGCCCGAGCAGTACTTC. Based on the CDR3 plus reference TRBV28 and TRBJ2-7, the full variable domain is DVKVTQSSRYLVKRTGEKVFLECVQDMDHENMFWYRQDPGLGLRLIYFSYDVKMKEKGDIPEGYSVSREKKERFSLILESASTNQTSMYLCASSRVQPEQYFGPGTRLTVT.